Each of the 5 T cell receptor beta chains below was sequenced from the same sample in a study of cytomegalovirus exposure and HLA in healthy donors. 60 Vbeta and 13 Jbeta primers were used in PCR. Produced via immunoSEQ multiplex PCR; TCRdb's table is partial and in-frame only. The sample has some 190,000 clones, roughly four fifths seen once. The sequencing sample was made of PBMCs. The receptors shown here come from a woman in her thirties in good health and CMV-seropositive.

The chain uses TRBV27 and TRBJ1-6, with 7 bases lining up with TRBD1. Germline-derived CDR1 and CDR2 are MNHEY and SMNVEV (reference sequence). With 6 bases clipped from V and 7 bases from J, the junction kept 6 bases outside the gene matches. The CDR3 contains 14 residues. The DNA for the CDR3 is TGTGCCAGCAGGCCTACAGGGGTCAATTCACCCCTCCACTTT. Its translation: CASRPTGVNSPLHF.

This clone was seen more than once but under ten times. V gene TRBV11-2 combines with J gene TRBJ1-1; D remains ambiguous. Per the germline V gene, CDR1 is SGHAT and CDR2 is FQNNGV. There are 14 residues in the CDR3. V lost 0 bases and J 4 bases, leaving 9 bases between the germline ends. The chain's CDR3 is CASSLDNIVTEAFF. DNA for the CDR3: TGTGCCAGCAGCTTAGATAATATCGTCACTGAAGCTTTCTTT. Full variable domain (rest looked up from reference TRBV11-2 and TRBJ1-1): EAGVAQSPRYKIIEKRQSVAFWCNPISGHATLYWYQQILGQGPKLLIQFQNNGVVDDSQLPKDRFSAERLKGVDSTLKIQPAKLEDSAVYLCASSLDNIVTEAFFGQGTRLTVV.

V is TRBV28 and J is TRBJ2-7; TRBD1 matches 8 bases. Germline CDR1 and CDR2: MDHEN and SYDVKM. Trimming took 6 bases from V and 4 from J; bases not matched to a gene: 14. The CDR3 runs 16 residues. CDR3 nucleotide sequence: TGTGCCAGCAGGGGGGCCGAAGACAGGGGAGGATACGAGCAGTACTTC. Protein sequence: CASRGAEDRGGYEQYF.

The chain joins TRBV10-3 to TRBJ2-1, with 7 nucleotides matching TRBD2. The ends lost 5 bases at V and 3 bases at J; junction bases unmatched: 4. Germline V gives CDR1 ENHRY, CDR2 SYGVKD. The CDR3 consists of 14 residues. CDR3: CAISPGLGYNEQFF. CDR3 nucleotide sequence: TGTGCCATCAGTCCCGGACTAGGCTACAATGAGCAGTTCTTC.

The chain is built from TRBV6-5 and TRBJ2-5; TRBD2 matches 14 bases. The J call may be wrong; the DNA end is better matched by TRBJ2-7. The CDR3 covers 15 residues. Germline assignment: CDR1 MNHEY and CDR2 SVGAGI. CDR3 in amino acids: CASTPGLAGGYEQYF. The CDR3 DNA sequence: TGTGCCAGCACCCCTGGACTAGCGGGGGGCTACGAGCAGTACTTC.